This T cell receptor (beta chain) was captured in a study of T cell clonotyping in hematopoietic cell transplantation. Study overall: Recipient samples before transplant were obtained post-cytoreduction.

Study findings and constraints: At the given depth, recipient repertoires were over 95% de novo clonotypes. After transplant, recipient diversity fell while pathologically expanded clonotypes grew through day 180. Broader posttransplant TCR repertoire diversity was predicted by graft donor and pretransplant recipient Inverse Simpson Index values.

The CDR3 is 16 residues long. V shed 7 bases and J 0 bases; nucleotides not matched to a gene: 8. Per germline, CDR1 MRHNA and CDR2 SNTAGT. Time point here: recipient sample about 28 days before transplant, after cytoreduction. Clones were read by immunoSEQ multiplex PCR, and TCRdb kept only the in-frame ones, dropping some. The sample comprises under 11,000 clones, 92% of which are singletons, and roughly an eighth rests with the top ten. Notes on this clone: Its antigen remains unknown.

The source is a middle-aged woman with acute myeloid leukemia. Some clones in this sample may be carry-over from other donors' samples. Sequences were derived from peripheral blood mononuclear cells, sampled before stem cell transplant. The chain joins TRBV6-4 to TRBJ1-1; TRBD1 agrees at 10 bases. The CDR3 loop reads CASKQDRGTMNTEAFF. DNA of the CDR3: TGTGCCAGCAAACAGGACAGGGGGACAATGAACACTGAAGCTTTCTTT.